Below, 24 T cell receptor beta chains from the same sample are listed, as sequenced in a study of regulatory T cells in long-lasting Graves disease. For TCR beta, libraries came from iRepertoire HTBI primers and Arm-PCR of CDR3 regions. TCRdb re-called the multiplex PCR reads with MiXCR, one entry per CDR3 protein. The sample shows around 460,000 distinct CDR3 sequences, roughly 15% of them seen only once. As to time point: newly diagnosed GD, antithyroid drugs for less than 3 months. PBMC-extracted RNA yielded the TCR library. A further study also used this sample, focusing on T cells in Graves' hyperthyroidism and ophthalmopathy.

Sequenced here: peripheral blood mononuclear cells (PBMCs), sampled at new diagnosis, from a patient treated with antithyroid drugs. These TCRs come from a woman aged 45-65 years with Graves disease.

This chain connects TRBV20-1 to TRBJ2-2; D not certain. Trimming cost V 5 bases and J 0 bases, with 16 bases left between them. The germline gives CDR1 DFQATT, CDR2 SNEGSKA (reference sequence). The CDR3 is 16 amino acids. The CDR3 loop reads CSAAVGLGTNTGELFF. The CDR3, as DNA: TGCAGTGCTGCTGTTGGTCTCGGAACGAACACCGGGGAGCTGTTTTTT.

In the case of this clonotype: A much larger clone lies a single base off, so this may be a read error. This chain connects TRBV7-3 to TRBJ2-7, with D hard to call. This CDR3 has 13 amino acids. The germline V gene has CDR1 SGHTA and CDR2 FQGTGA. The CDR3 region is CASSLQATYEKYF. The DNA of the CDR3 is TGTGCCAGCAGCTTACAGGCCACCTACGAGAAGTACTTC.

Many counts were recorded for this clonotype. V and J are TRBV28 and TRBJ2-7, with a possible D match to TRBD1 (6 bases). Germline CDR1 is MDHEN and CDR2 is SYDVKM. The CDR3 is made up of 13 amino acids. V was trimmed by 7 bases and J by 2 bases, leaving 12 bases between them. CDR3 bases: TGTGCCAGCAACCGAGACAGGACCTACGAGCAGTACTTC. Protein sequence: CASNRDRTYEQYF.

This clonotype came up a few times. The genes are TRBV5-1 and TRBJ2-3; 10 nucleotides line up with TRBD1. The CDR3 spans 16 residues. Germline lookup yields CDR1 SGHRS and CDR2 YFSETQ. V was clipped by 4 bases and J by 5 bases; unmatched bases: 10. The CDR3 bases are TGCGCCAGCAGCGGGGGACAGGGGTCAGCAGGAGATACGCAGTATTTT. Its protein product is CASSGGQGSAGDTQYF.

The table lists this clonotype with many counts. This sequence joins TRBV18 and TRBJ2-7; the match to TRBD1 covers 8 bases. Germline-derived CDR1 and CDR2 are KGHSH and LQKENI. Unmatched junction bases numbered 3, after V lost 1 base and J lost 4 bases. The CDR3 totals 14 residues. The CDR3 reads CASSPRQGAYEQYF. The CDR3 nucleotides are TGTGCCAGCTCACCACGGCAGGGGGCTTACGAGCAGTACTTC.

V is TRBV15 and J is TRBJ2-3, with TRBD2 matching 14 bases. CDR3 length: 19 residues. Germline V gene data show CDR1 as LNHNV and CDR2 as YYDKDF (reference sequence). With 0 bases clipped from V and 1 base from J, the junction kept 6 bases outside the gene matches. The CDR3 loop is CATSRDEGLAGVGTDTQYF. In DNA form, the CDR3 reads TGTGCCACCAGCAGAGATGAGGGACTAGCGGGAGTAGGCACAGATACGCAGTATTTT.

This clonotype was seen at least ten times. V and J are TRBV12-3 or TRBV12-4 and TRBJ2-5; a possible D gene is TRBD1 (5 bases). Trimming stripped 6 bases from V and 5 bases from J, with 10 bases between. The CDR3 spans 12 residues. CDR3 in amino acids: CASRGGAETQYF. The CDR3 DNA sequence: TGTGCCAGCAGGGGTGGGGCGGAGACCCAGTACTTC.

This clonotype has a handful of counts. The rearrangement links TRBV6-1 to TRBJ1-1, with TRBD1 matching over 9 bases. V lost 8 bases and J lost 5; bases outside the gene matches: 18. Germline V gives CDR1 MNHNS, CDR2 SASEGT. There are 17 residues in the CDR3. CDR3 in amino acids: CASYPARGQGVWTEAFF. CDR3 DNA: TGTGCCAGCTATCCCGCCCGGGGACAGGGAGTATGGACTGAAGCTTTCTTT.

About this clonotype itself: Since the CDR3 does not end with the conserved phenylalanine or tryptophan, this likely comes from a read error. The V gene is TRBV24-1, the J gene TRBJ2-3; D might be TRBD2 (5 bases). The germline CDR1 and CDR2 sequences are KGHDR and SFDVKD. The CDR3 length is 16 residues. V was trimmed by 2 bases and J by 2 bases, leaving 13 bases between them. CDR3 DNA: TGTGCCACCAGTGATTACCGGGATCCTTACACAGATACGCAGTATCTT. Translating gives CATSDYRDPYTDTQYL.

This clonotype occurred many times. The chain employs TRBV2 and TRBJ2-7, with TRBD2 matching over 7 bases. The germline CDR1 and CDR2 sequences are SNHLY and FYNNEI. The CDR3 has 16 residues. V shed 2 bases, J shed 0 bases, and the junction held 7 bases outside the gene matches. This CDR3 is CASSERSSGNSYEQYF. The CDR3 DNA reads TGTGCCAGCAGTGAAAGGTCTAGCGGAAACTCCTACGAGCAGTACTTC.

This clonotype was recorded many times. The chain joins TRBV20-1 to TRBJ1-5; D perhaps matches TRBD1 (6 bases). Trimming cost V 6 bases and J 0 bases, with 12 bases left between them. There are 14 residues in the CDR3. Germline V gene lookup returns CDR1 DFQATT and CDR2 SNEGSKA (reference sequence). CDR3 region: CSASDSNSNQPQHF. In DNA form, the CDR3 reads TGCAGTGCCTCGGACAGCAATAGCAATCAGCCCCAGCATTTT.

This clonotype was observed at least ten times. The rearrangement joins TRBV27 to TRBJ1-1; 7 positions match TRBD1. Germline V gene lookup returns CDR1 MNHEY and CDR2 SMNVEV (reference sequence). V lost 4 bases, J lost 6 bases, and 5 bases stayed unmatched. The CDR3 totals 13 residues. This CDR3 is CASSSNTGAEAFF. CDR3 DNA: TGTGCCAGCAGTTCGAATACAGGGGCTGAAGCTTTCTTT.

This clonotype has more than one count but fewer than ten. The V and J genes are TRBV19 and TRBJ1-1, with D possibly being TRBD1 (6 bases). Germline CDR1 is LNHDA and CDR2 is SQIVND (reference sequence). Trimming removed 5 bases from V and 5 bases from J, with 15 bases in between. The CDR3 runs to 14 residues. The CDR3 DNA reads TGTGCCAGTAGTTCCTCAGGGGTAACTACTGAAGCTTTCTTT. It yields the protein CASSSSGVTTEAFF.

This clonotype was seen a handful of times. The J gene is TRBJ1-1, the V gene TRBV10-3; D not resolved. Germline CDR1 is ENHRY and CDR2 is SYGVKD. V lost 3 bases and J 1 base, leaving 6 bases between the germline ends. CDR3 length: 13 residues. The CDR3 region has the DNA TGTGCCATCAGTGAAGGGAGGAACACTGAAGCTTTCTTT. It translates to CAISEGRNTEAFF.

The chain recombines TRBV3-1 with TRBJ1-1, with TRBD1 matching 7 bases. Germline V gene data show CDR1 as LGHDT and CDR2 as YNNKEL (reference sequence). V lost 3 bases, J lost 7 bases, and 8 bases stayed unmatched. This CDR3 comprises 14 residues. CDR3 sequence reads: CASSHSGGDDEAFF. In DNA, the CDR3 is TGTGCCAGCAGCCACTCAGGGGGGGATGATGAAGCTTTCTTT. Drawing the rest from reference TRBV3-1 and TRBJ1-1, the complete variable domain is DTAVSQTPKYLVTQMGNDKSIKCEQNLGHDTMYWYKQDSKKFLKIMFSYNNKELIINETVPNRFSPKSPDKAHLNLHINSLELGDSAVYFCASSHSGGDDEAFFGQGTRLTVV.

A few counts support this clonotype. The gene calls are TRBV7-3 and TRBJ1-2, with 8 bases aligning to TRBD1. The ends lost 5 bases at V and 5 bases at J; junction bases unmatched: 10. This CDR3 region has 15 residues. Germline V CDR1 and CDR2: SGHTA, FQGTGA. For the CDR3, the DNA is TGTGCCAGCAGCCCAGGACAGGGTCTTGGGTATGGCTACACCTTC. Translating gives CASSPGQGLGYGYTF.

The V gene is TRBV6-1, the J gene TRBJ2-1; 14 bases line up with TRBD2. The CDR3 sequence is 15 residues long. Germline CDR1 and CDR2: MNHNS and SASEGT. The ends lost 6 bases at V and 6 bases at J; junction bases unmatched: 4. The CDR3 bases are TGTGCCAGCAGGGGGACTAGCGGGAGTCTCAATGAGCAGTTCTTC. It yields the protein CASRGTSGSLNEQFF.

This clonotype has at least ten counts. This rearrangement joins TRBV12-3 or TRBV12-4 to TRBJ2-7, with a tentative D call TRBD1 (5 bases). The V gene lost 4 bases and the J gene lost 7 bases, with 11 bases spanning the gap. The length of the CDR3 is 12 residues. The CDR3: CASSSLKGEQYF. Here the CDR3 DNA reads TGTGCCAGCAGTTCCCTTAAGGGGGAGCAGTACTTC.

This clonotype occurred many times. The chain couples TRBV11-2 to TRBJ2-7; weak D call: TRBD1 (6 bases). Germline V lookup: CDR1 SGHAT, CDR2 FQNNGV. This CDR3 comprises 14 residues. Trimming cost V 6 bases and J 2 bases, with 14 bases left between them. The CDR3 DNA reads TGTGCCAGCAGACACACAGGGTTCCCCTACGAGCAGTACTTC. This sequence encodes CASRHTGFPYEQYF.

This clonotype was recorded at least ten times. This sequence joins TRBV20-1 and TRBJ2-1, with D possibly matching TRBD2 (6 bases). V was cut by 6 bases and J by 6 bases, with 18 bases left in between. The CDR3 loop spans 14 amino acids. CDR1 and CDR2 (germline): DFQATT, SNEGSKA (reference sequence). The CDR3 protein is CSAEPSVGGNEQFF. CDR3 DNA sequence: TGCAGTGCGGAACCTAGCGTGGGGGGCAATGAGCAGTTCTTC.

The chain couples TRBV6-1 to TRBJ2-3; the D gene is possibly TRBD2 (5 bases). This CDR3 contains 13 residues. Trimming cost V 6 bases and J 5 bases, with 12 bases left between them. Germline CDR1 MNHNS, CDR2 SASEGT. The CDR3 protein is CASRRAEEDTQYF. CDR3 in DNA: TGTGCCAGCAGGAGGGCGGAAGAAGATACGCAGTATTTT.

This clonotype was seen a few times. The chain employs TRBV9 and TRBJ2-7, with 9 bases identical to TRBD1. The germline V gene has CDR1 SGDLS and CDR2 YYNGEE. This CDR3 has 15 residues. Trimming cost V 3 bases and J 1 base; bases outside gene matches: 5. In DNA form, the CDR3 reads TGTGCCAGCAGCGCCGTGGGGACAGGGTCCTACGAGCAGTACTTC. Encoded protein: CASSAVGTGSYEQYF.

At least ten counts were recorded for this clonotype. This chain links TRBV29-1 with TRBJ2-1; D is tentatively TRBD1 or TRBD2 (5 bases each). CDR3 size: 14 residues. The V end was cut by 7 bases, the J end by 5 bases, with 18 bases between. The germline gives CDR1 SQVTM, CDR2 ANQGSEA. The CDR3 sequence: CSALGASRDNEQFF. In DNA form, the CDR3 reads TGCAGCGCTCTCGGGGCTAGTCGAGACAATGAGCAGTTCTTC.

The sample holds a few counts of this clonotype. A single base separates this from a much larger clone, so it may be a read error. The chain links TRBV10-3 to TRBJ2-7, with TRBD2 as a possible D gene (6 bases). Germline values: CDR1 ENHRY, CDR2 SYGVKD. Trimming pared 0 bases from V and 6 bases from J, leaving 15 bases between. The CDR3 sequence is 15 residues long. The CDR3 sequence: CAISESGDGRGEQYF. Written as DNA, the CDR3 is TGTGCCATCAGTGAGTCGGGGGACGGGCGGGGCGAGCAGTACTTC.